This T cell receptor beta chain was retrieved from a study of blood T cell repertoires in COVID-19. Study background: T cells, B-cell-depleted T cells, or PBMCs supplied cDNA or gDNA.

Authors' data handling: Amplified reference gene primers provided the basis for estimating nucleated cell counts. Data came from immunoSEQ multiplex PCR; TCRdb stores just in-frame clones and leaves some out. That table gives V, J and clone size, and the DNA gave D and trimming. The top ten hold roughly 2% of the sample, which has some 180,000 clones, around four fifths seen once. After removal of 2 bases from V and 0 bases from J, the junction contained 3 bases not matched to a gene. CDR3 length: 15 residues. CDR1 and CDR2 (germline): SQVTM, ANQGSEA. The V gene is TRBV29-1, the J gene TRBJ1-2, with 10 positions matching TRBD1. This TCR was recovered from an elderly woman with acute or convalescent COVID-19. Sequencing was done on a sample of peripheral blood. CDR3 DNA: TGCAGCGTTGAAAGGACAGGGGGTTCTAACTATGGCTACACCTTC. This encodes CSVERTGGSNYGYTF.